Below, one TCR beta chain is given with its context. As yet, its antigen is unknown. This sample stems from a study of beta chain features in type 1 diabetes. Overall study context: All samples combined gave just under 110 million sorted cells for examination.

Study-level points and caveats: Any HLA type influence on TCRB rearrangement was left unresolved here. TCRB CDR3s from Type 1 diabetes patients were moderately but significantly shorter in all four CD4+ subsets.

The length of the CDR3 is 16 residues. The V segment lost 3 bases and the J segment 3 bases; nucleotides outside the gene matches: 8. The germline V gene encodes CDR1 KGHSH and CDR2 LQKENI. The isolated RNA, all of it, was reverse transcribed, so expressed TCRB transcripts were what got sequenced. The protocol was immunoSEQ multiplex PCR, while the TCRdb copy is restricted to in-frame clones and leaves out a portion. The top ten clones hold approximately 0.55% of a sample with some 350,000 clones, over 8.5% of them seen once. Material for sequencing was central memory CD4+ T cells from blood. The origin of this receptor is a man younger than 40 with type 1 diabetes. The chain recombines TRBV18 with TRBJ1-3; 7 bases line up with TRBD1. The CDR3 protein is CASSPKQGQSGNTIYF. The DNA of the CDR3 is TGTGCCAGCTCACCTAAACAGGGGCAAAGTGGAAACACCATATATTTT. Using reference TRBV18 and TRBJ1-3 for the parts outside the CDR3, the full variable domain is NAGVMQNPRHLVRRRGQEARLRCSPMKGHSHVYWYRQLPEEGLKFMVYLQKENIIDESGMPKERFSAEFPKEGPSILRIQQVVRGDSAAYFCASSPKQGQSGNTIYFGEGSWLTVV.